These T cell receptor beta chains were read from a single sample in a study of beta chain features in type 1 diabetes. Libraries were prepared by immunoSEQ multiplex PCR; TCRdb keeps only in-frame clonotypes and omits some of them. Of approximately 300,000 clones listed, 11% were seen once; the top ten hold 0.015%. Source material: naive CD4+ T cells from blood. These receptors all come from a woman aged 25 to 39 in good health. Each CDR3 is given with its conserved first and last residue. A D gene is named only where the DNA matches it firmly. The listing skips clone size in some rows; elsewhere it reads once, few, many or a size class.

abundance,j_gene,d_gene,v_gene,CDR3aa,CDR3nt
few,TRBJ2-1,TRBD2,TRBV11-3,CASSTTRLAGGSLSEQFF,TGTGCCAGCAGCACAACCAGACTAGCGGGAGGGTCCTTGAGTGAGCAGTTCTTC
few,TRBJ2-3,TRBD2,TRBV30,CAWSGLAGVSDTQYF,TGTGCCTGGAGTGGACTAGCGGGAGTTTCAGATACGCAGTATTTT
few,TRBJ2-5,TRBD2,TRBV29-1,CSVGGGQETQYF,TGCAGCGTGGGGGGGGGCCAAGAGACCCAGTACTTC
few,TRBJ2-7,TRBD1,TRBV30,CAWSFHSGGGGQYF,TGTGCCTGGAGTTTCCACTCAGGGGGCGGCGGGCAGTACTTC
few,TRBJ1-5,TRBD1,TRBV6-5,CASSYTSGGSQPQHF,TGTGCCAGCAGTTACACATCAGGGGGCAGTCAGCCCCAGCATTTT
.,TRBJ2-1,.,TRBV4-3,CASSQELTRNEQFF,TGCGCCAGCAGCCAAGAACTTACCCGCAATGAGCAGTTCTTC
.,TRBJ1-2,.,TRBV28,CASSLDISINGYTF,TGTGCCAGCAGTTTGGACATTTCTATCAATGGCTACACCTTC
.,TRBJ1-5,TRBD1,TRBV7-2,CASSRGGTGYVQPQHF,TGTGCCAGCAGCAGGGGAGGGACAGGGTATGTTCAGCCCCAGCATTTT
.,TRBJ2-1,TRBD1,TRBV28,CASSPRTGVDKYNEQFF,TGTGCCAGCAGTCCCCGGACAGGGGTTGATAAGTACAATGAGCAGTTCTTC
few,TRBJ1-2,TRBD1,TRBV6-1,CASSEGTGVFGYTF,TGTGCCAGCAGTGAGGGGACAGGAGTCTTCGGCTACACCTTC
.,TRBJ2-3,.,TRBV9,CASSVGGGFNTDTQYF,TGTGCCAGCAGCGTAGGCGGTGGGTTTAACACAGATACGCAGTATTTT
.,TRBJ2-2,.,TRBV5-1,CASSLRQTGNTGELFF,TGCGCCAGCAGCTTGAGGCAAACAGGGAACACCGGGGAGCTGTTTTTT
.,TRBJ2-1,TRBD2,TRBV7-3,CASSSWTSGGPGEQFF,TGTGCCAGCAGCTCCTGGACTAGCGGGGGACCGGGTGAGCAGTTCTTC
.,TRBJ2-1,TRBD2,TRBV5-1,CASSQLAGGANEQFF,TGCGCCAGCAGCCAACTAGCGGGAGGGGCCAATGAGCAGTTCTTC
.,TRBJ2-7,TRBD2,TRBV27,CATRLAGNSPGSYEQYF,TGTGCCACCAGACTAGCGGGAAACAGCCCCGGCTCCTACGAGCAGTACTTC
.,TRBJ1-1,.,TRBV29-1,CSVEGLRGVNTEAFF,TGCAGCGTCGAGGGGCTCCGGGGGGTGAACACTGAAGCTTTCTTT
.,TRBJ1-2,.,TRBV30,CAWSVVYGYTF,TGTGCCTGGAGTGTCGTCTATGGCTACACCTTC
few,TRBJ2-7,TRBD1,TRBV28,CASSSPQGANEQYF,TGTGCCAGCAGTTCGCCACAGGGGGCGAACGAGCAGTACTTC
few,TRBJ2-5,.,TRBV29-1,CSVDSGVDQETQYF,TGCAGCGTTGACTCAGGGGTAGACCAAGAGACCCAGTACTTC
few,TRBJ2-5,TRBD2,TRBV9,CASSVTSGQETQYF,TGTGCCAGCAGCGTTACTAGCGGCCAAGAGACCCAGTACTTC
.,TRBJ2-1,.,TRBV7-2,CASSLGWVAGPEQFF,TGTGCCAGCAGCTTAGGATGGGTCGCGGGACCAGAGCAGTTCTTC
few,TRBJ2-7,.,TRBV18,CASSPTGSYEQYF,TGTGCCAGCTCCCCGACGGGATCCTACGAGCAGTACTTC
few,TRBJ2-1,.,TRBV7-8,CASSLSGQPSTKQFF,TGTGCCAGCAGCTTATCCGGACAGCCTTCGACAAAGCAGTTCTTC
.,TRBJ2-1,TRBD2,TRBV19,CASTAGGSYNEQFF,TGTGCCAGTACGGCGGGAGGGTCCTACAATGAGCAGTTCTTC
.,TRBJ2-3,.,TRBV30,CAWSEGFLSTDTQYF,TGTGCCTGGAGTGAGGGGTTTTTGTCGACAGATACGCAGTATTTT
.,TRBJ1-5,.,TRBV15,CATSREQGPSQPQHF,TGTGCCACCAGCAGAGAGCAGGGTCCAAGTCAGCCCCAGCATTTT
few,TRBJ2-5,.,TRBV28,CASSSRGETQYF,TGTGCCAGCAGTTCAAGGGGGGAGACCCAGTACTTC
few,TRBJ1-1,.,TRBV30,CAWREEGTEAFF,TGTGCCTGGAGGGAAGAGGGTACTGAAGCTTTCTTT
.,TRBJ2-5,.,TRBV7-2,CASSLREEETQYF,TGTGCCAGCAGCTTGAGGGAAGAAGAGACCCAGTACTTC
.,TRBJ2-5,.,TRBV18,CASSIQVLETQYF,TGTGCCAGCTCAATACAGGTTCTGGAGACCCAGTACTTC
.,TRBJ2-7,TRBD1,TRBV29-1,CSVRGTGPYEQYF,TGCAGCGTCCGAGGGACAGGGCCCTACGAGCAGTACTTC
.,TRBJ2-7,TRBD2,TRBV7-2,CASSLAGTTGYEQYF,TGTGCCAGCAGCTTAGCAGGGACTACTGGGTACGAGCAGTACTTC
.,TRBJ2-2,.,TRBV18,CASSLATGNTGELFF,TGTGCCAGCTCACTAGCGACGGGAAACACCGGGGAGCTGTTTTTT
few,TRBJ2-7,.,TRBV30,CAWSTSSYEQYF,TGTGCCTGGAGTACTTCGTCCTACGAGCAGTACTTC
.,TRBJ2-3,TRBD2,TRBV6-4,CASSGGLAGGFFSTDTQYF,TGTGCCAGCAGTGGGGGACTAGCGGGAGGATTTTTTAGCACAGATACGCAGTATTTT
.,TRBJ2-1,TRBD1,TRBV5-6,CASSRRTGYNEQFF,TGTGCCAGCAGCCGGCGGACAGGCTACAATGAGCAGTTCTTC
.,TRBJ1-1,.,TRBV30,CAWSARGNTEAFF,TGTGCCTGGAGTGCCCGGGGGAACACTGAAGCTTTCTTT
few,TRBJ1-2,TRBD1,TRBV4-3,CASSQVYGQGKDTF,TGCGCCAGCAGCCAAGTCTACGGACAGGGGAAGGACACCTTC
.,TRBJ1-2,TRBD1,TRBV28,CASSLDAGGYGYTF,TGTGCCAGCAGTTTAGATGCAGGGGGATATGGCTACACCTTC
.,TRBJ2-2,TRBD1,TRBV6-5,CASRPDRGYTGELFF,TGTGCCAGCAGGCCCGACAGGGGTTATACCGGGGAGCTGTTTTTT
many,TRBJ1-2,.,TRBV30,CAWGTTYGYTF,TGTGCCTGGGGGACAACCTATGGCTACACCTTC
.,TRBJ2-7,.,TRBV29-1,CSVEVRAGDYEQYF,TGCAGCGTTGAAGTCCGGGCAGGGGACTACGAGCAGTACTTC
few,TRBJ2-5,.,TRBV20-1,CSARGLETQYF,TGCAGTGCTAGAGGACTAGAGACCCAGTACTTC
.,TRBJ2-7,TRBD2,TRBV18,CASSPSAGGAYEQYF,TGTGCCAGCTCACCCTCAGCGGGGGGCGCGTACGAGCAGTACTTC
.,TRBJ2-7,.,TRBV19,CASSTTTYEQYF,TGTGCCAGTAGTACGACAACCTACGAGCAGTACTTC